This T cell receptor (beta chain) came from a study of CD4 and CD8 cells across lung adenocarcinoma regions. Samples came from patients with localized non-small cell lung adenocarcinoma. CDR1 MRHNA and CDR2 SNTAGT come from the germline V gene. The CDR3 runs 16 residues. On this clonotype itself: At one end, the junction sequence differs from germline, possibly due to a read error.

TCRdb re-derived calls from the PCR reads in MiXCR, one entry per CDR3 protein. The data show some 18,000 distinct CDR3 sequences, approximately 50% seen once. The chain combines TRBV6-4 with TRBJ2-1, with 16 positions matching TRBD2. This TCR was recovered from a male donor with lung adenocarcinoma. The CD4 and CD8 labels of this study may be unreliable. The specimen was CD8+ T cells from the margin of a lung tumor. CDR3 sequence reads: CASSDGAGLAGGEEQF. In DNA form, the CDR3 reads TGTGCCAGCAGTGACGGGGCGGGACTAGCGGGAGGGGAAGAGCAATTC.